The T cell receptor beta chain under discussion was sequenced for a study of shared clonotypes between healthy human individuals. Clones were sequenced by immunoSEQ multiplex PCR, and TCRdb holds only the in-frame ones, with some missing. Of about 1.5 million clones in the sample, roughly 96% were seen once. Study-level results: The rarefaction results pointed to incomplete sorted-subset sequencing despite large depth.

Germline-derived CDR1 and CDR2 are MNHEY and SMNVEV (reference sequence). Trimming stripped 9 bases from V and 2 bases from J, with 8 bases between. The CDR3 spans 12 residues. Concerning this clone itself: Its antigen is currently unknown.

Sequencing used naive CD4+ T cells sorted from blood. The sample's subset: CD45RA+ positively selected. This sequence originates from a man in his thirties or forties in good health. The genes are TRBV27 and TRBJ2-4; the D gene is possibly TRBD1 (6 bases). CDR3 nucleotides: TGTGCCAGACAGGGAACCAAAAACATTCAGTACTTC. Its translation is CARQGTKNIQYF.